Reported below is one T cell receptor (beta chain). Its antigen is unidentified. The sample originates from a study of cytomegalovirus exposure and HLA in healthy donors. Germline assignment: CDR1 MDHEN and CDR2 SYDVKM. CDR3 size: 14 residues. V was shortened by 2 bases and J by 8 bases, with 13 bases between the two germline ends. The method was immunoSEQ multiplex PCR; TCRdb's version includes in-frame clones alone and lacks a portion of them. This sample has around 300,000 clones, with approximately 88% found just once. Study-wide findings and caveats: A few of the chains that were CMV-associated were confirmed in vitro to be specific for CMV antigens.

The receptor comes from a woman between 18 and 29 years old in good health and CMV-seronegative. Sequenced material: PBMCs. The chain links TRBV28 to TRBJ2-1; perhaps TRBD2 as D (7 bases). The CDR3 reads CASSLIWGGYEQFF. Here the CDR3 DNA reads TGTGCCAGCAGTTTAATATGGGGGGGCTATGAGCAGTTCTTC.